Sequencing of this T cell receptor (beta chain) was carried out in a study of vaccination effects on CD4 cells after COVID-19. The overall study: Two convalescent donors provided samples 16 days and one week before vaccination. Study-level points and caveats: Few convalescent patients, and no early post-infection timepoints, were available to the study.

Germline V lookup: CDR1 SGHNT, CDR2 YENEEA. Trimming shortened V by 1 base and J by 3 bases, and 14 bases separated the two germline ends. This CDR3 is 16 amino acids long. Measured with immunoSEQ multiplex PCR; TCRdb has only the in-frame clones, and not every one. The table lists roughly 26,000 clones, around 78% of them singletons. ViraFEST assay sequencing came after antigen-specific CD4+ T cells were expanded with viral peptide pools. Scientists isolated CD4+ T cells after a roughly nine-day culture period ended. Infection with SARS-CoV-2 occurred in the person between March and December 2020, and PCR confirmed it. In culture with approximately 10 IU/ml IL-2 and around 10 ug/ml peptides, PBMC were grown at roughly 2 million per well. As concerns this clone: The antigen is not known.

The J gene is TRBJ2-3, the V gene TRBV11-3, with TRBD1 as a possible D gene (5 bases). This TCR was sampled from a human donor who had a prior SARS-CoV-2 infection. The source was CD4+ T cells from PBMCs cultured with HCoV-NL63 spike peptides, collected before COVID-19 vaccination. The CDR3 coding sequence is TGTGCCAGCAGCTTAGGGGTCTCCAGGGAAACAGATACGCAGTATTTT. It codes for CASSLGVSRETDTQYF.